The rows below give T cell receptor beta chains drawn from one sample of a study of monozygotic twins with inflammatory bowel disease. TCRdb processed the 5' RACE reads again and assigns one entry to each CDR3 protein, with no DNA. Its table records around 230,000 distinct CDR3 sequences. The sample was blood. The origin of the receptors is a human donor with ulcerative colitis or Crohn's disease, or a healthy co-twin of an affected twin (not recorded which). The CDR3 runs from the conserved cysteine through the conserved F or W.

J: TRBJ2-3; V: TRBV5-1; CDR3: CASNDGGPDTQYF
J: TRBJ1-1; V: TRBV7-2; CDR3: CASSPDRGAEAFF
J: TRBJ2-5; V: TRBV5-4; CDR3: CASKMRGQETQYF
J: TRBJ2-1; V: TRBV5-1; CDR3: CASSRQGEFNEQFF
J: TRBJ2-3; V: TRBV6-6; CDR3: CASSPGTSADTQYF
J: TRBJ2-7; V: TRBV9; CDR3: CASSVGGGEQYF
J: TRBJ2-2; V: TRBV12-3/TRBV12-4; CDR3: CASRSPGRTLKSYGTGELFF
J: TRBJ1-2; V: TRBV5-1; CDR3: CASSPWTGVNYGYTF
J: TRBJ2-3; V: TRBV7-6; CDR3: CASSLVRENTDTQYF
J: TRBJ2-2; V: TRBV24-1; CDR3: CATSDRDRGPTGELFF
J: TRBJ2-6; V: TRBV24-1; CDR3: CATSVASGANVLTF
J: TRBJ1-1; V: TRBV12-3/TRBV12-4; CDR3: CATQQAGHYTEAFF
J: TRBJ1-6; V: TRBV12-3/TRBV12-4; CDR3: CASSLAPQNSPLHF
J: TRBJ1-2; V: TRBV5-6; CDR3: CASSRQGTYGYTF
J: TRBJ2-1; V: TRBV12-3/TRBV12-4; CDR3: CASSRGGTGLFF
J: TRBJ2-1; V: TRBV5-1; CDR3: CASIPPGNNEQFF
J: TRBJ2-7; V: TRBV5-1; CDR3: CASSLNSGGDYEQYF
J: TRBJ2-2; V: TRBV6-1; CDR3: CASSGGTRGNTGELFF
J: TRBJ2-5; V: TRBV7-2; CDR3: CASSLAGLAGLQETQYF
J: TRBJ1-1; V: TRBV20-1; CDR3: CSAGHRIRGYTEAFF
J: TRBJ1-1; V: TRBV25-1; CDR3: CASSAWGQGNTEAFF
J: TRBJ1-2; V: TRBV6-5; CDR3: CASSYMVEGGYGYTF
J: TRBJ1-4; V: TRBV2; CDR3: CASSHPSRSEKLFF
J: TRBJ2-5; V: TRBV7-8; CDR3: CASSLQRETQYF
J: TRBJ2-1; V: TRBV11-2; CDR3: CASSFLRDRGLNEQFF
J: TRBJ1-1; V: TRBV5-1; CDR3: CASSPGQVWGNTEAFF
J: TRBJ2-7; V: TRBV3-1; CDR3: CASGSGQSYEQYF
J: TRBJ1-1; V: TRBV12-3/TRBV12-4; CDR3: CASSIGRGMNTEAFF
J: TRBJ1-2; V: TRBV20-1; CDR3: CSAPTGTGYGYTF
J: TRBJ2-5; V: TRBV28; CDR3: CASSRPDGTLKETQYF
J: TRBJ1-2; V: TRBV19; CDR3: CASSRETYRGRKYGYTF
J: TRBJ2-7; V: TRBV3-1; CDR3: CATRSGGTYEQYF
J: TRBJ1-1; V: TRBV7-9; CDR3: CASSPRRGGNTEAFF
J: TRBJ2-7; V: TRBV4-1; CDR3: CASSQGVQGIYEQYF
J: TRBJ2-2; V: TRBV3-1; CDR3: CASSQERRGTGELFF
J: TRBJ2-1; V: TRBV7-2; CDR3: CASSLGLVNNEQFF
J: TRBJ2-1; V: TRBV4-1; CDR3: CASSRRRDEQFF
J: TRBJ1-1; V: TRBV7-9; CDR3: CASTDWGTEAFF
J: TRBJ2-1; V: TRBV2; CDR3: CASSENGLEFF
J: TRBJ2-3; V: TRBV5-5; CDR3: CASSGVETLKPDTQYF
J: TRBJ2-7; V: TRBV4-1; CDR3: CASSLKSNYEQYF
J: TRBJ2-2; V: TRBV4-2; CDR3: CASSQDWVVNTGELFF
J: TRBJ2-5; V: TRBV11-2; CDR3: CASSSGGGGVKETQYF
J: TRBJ2-3; V: TRBV5-1; CDR3: CASSLRPGTGVGNTDTQYF
J: TRBJ2-2; V: TRBV5-1; CDR3: CASSSGPSGTGELFF
J: TRBJ1-4; V: TRBV16; CDR3: CASSPEGEKLFF
J: TRBJ2-3; V: TRBV12-3/TRBV12-4; CDR3: CASREEDTQYF
J: TRBJ2-2; V: TRBV7-9; CDR3: CASSFGPTGGELFF
J: TRBJ2-1; V: TRBV3-1; CDR3: CASSQEGGGWVDEQFF
J: TRBJ1-5; V: TRBV5-4; CDR3: CASSFSNQPQHF
J: TRBJ2-3; V: TRBV3-1; CDR3: CASSQRLAGGTDTQYF
J: TRBJ2-2; V: TRBV11-3; CDR3: CASSSSSMANTGELFF
J: TRBJ2-1; V: TRBV2; CDR3: CASTLEQGSTGEQFF